This TCR beta chain was observed in a study of CD8 T cells in Susac syndrome. Study outcomes and limitations: As the study acknowledged, the number of individuals who were part of its TCR sequencing and HLA analysis was relatively small.

When the RNA was reverse transcribed, random hexamers were used with an input of roughly 0.5 to 1 ug. TCRdb independently ran MiXCR on the immunoSEQ multiplex PCR reads; one entry per CDR3 protein. The sample records approximately 190,000 distinct CDR3 sequences, under 97% being singletons. CD8+ and CD4+ T cells from blood underwent TCR beta sequencing. About this clonotype: The antigen is unknown.

V trimming: 6 bases; J trimming: 0 bases; junction bases outside the gene matches: 11. This CDR3 has 17 amino acids. CDR1 and CDR2 from the germline V gene are SNHLY and FYNNEI. The chain recombines TRBV2 with TRBJ2-1, with 7 bases fitting TRBD2. The TCR sequence derives from a human donor with Susac syndrome. Specimen: CD4+ T cells from PBMCs. DNA for the CDR3: TGTGCCAGCAGCGGCAGCCTAGCGGCGAGCTCCTACAATGAGCAGTTCTTC. This sequence encodes CASSGSLAASSYNEQFF.